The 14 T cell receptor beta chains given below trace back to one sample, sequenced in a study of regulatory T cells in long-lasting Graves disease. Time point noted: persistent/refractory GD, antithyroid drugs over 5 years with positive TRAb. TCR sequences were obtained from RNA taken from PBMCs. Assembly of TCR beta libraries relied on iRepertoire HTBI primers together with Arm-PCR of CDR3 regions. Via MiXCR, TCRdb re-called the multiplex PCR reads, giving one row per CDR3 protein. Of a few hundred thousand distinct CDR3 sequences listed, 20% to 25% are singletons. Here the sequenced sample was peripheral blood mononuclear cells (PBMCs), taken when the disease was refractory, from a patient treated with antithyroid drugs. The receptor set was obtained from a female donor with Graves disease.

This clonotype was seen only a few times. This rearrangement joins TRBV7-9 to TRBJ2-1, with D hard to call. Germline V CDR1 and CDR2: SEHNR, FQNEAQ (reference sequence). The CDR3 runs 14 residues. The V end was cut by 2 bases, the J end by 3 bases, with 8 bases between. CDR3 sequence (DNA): TGTGCCAGCAGCTTATTATCGGGCTACAATGAGCAGTTCTTC. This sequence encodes CASSLLSGYNEQFF.

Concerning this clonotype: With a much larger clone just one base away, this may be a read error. The CDR3: CAASRGLLGGRSWETQYF. The CDR3 DNA is TGTGCCGCCAGCAGAGGCCTCTTAGGGGGCAGATCCTGGGAGACCCAGTACTTC. This sequence joins TRBV15 and TRBJ2-5; 7 bases align to TRBD1. The germline V gene has CDR1 LNHNV and CDR2 YYDKDF (reference sequence). The CDR3 is made up of 18 amino acids. The whole variable domain, filled in from reference TRBV15 and TRBJ2-5, reads DAMVIQNPRYQVTQFGKPVTLSCSQTLNHNVMYWYQQKSSQAPKLLFHYYDKDFNNEADTPDNFQSRRPNTSFCFLDIRSPGLGDTAMYLCAASRGLLGGRSWETQYFGPGTRLLVL.

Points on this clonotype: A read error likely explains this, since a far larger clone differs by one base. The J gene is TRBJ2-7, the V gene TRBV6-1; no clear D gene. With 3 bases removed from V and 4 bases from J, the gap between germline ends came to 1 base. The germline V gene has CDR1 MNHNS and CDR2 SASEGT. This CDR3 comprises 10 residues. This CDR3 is CASSEYEQYF. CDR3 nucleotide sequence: TGTGCCAGCAGTGAGTACGAGCAGTACTTC.

The CDR3 DNA is TGTGCCAGCCGCAATTTCCAGGGATGGGTAGTCGGAAACACCGGGGAGCTGTTTTTT. It yields the protein CASRNFQGWVVGNTGELFF. The rearrangement joins TRBV19 to TRBJ2-2; D might be TRBD1 (5 bases). Trimming pared 9 bases from V and 2 bases from J, leaving 28 bases between. In germline, CDR1 is LNHDA, CDR2 SQIVND (reference sequence). The CDR3 runs to 19 residues.

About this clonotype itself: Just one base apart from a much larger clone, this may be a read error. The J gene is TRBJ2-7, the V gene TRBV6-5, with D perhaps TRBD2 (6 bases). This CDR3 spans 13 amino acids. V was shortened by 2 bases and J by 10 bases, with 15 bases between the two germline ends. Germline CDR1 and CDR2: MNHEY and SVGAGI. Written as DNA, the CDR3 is TGTGCCAGCAGTTACCTCGGGGGTTCCGATCAGTACTTC. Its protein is CASSYLGGSDQYF.

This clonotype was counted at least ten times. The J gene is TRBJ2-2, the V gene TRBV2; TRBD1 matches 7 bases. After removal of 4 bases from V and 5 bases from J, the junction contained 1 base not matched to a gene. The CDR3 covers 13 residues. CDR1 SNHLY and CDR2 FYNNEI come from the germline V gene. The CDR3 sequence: CASSAQGTGELFF. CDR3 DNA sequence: TGTGCCAGCAGTGCACAGGGGACCGGGGAGCTGTTTTTT.

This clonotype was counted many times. The CDR3 bases are TGTGCCAGCAGCTTAGTTGGACAACAGGGAAAACTGTTTTTT. This translates into CASSLVGQQGKLFF. The genes are TRBV7-2 and TRBJ1-4; weak D call: TRBD1 (6 bases). The CDR3 length is 14 residues. The V and J ends lost 1 base and 10 bases respectively, with 13 bases between them. The germline V gene encodes CDR1 SGHTA and CDR2 FQGNSA. The full variable domain, with the rest looked up from reference TRBV7-2 and TRBJ1-4, is GAGVSQSPSNKVTEKGKDVELRCDPISGHTALYWYRQSLGQGLEFLIYFQGNSAPDKSGLPSDRFSAERTGGSVSTLTIQRTQQEDSAVYLCASSLVGQQGKLFFGSGTQLSVL.

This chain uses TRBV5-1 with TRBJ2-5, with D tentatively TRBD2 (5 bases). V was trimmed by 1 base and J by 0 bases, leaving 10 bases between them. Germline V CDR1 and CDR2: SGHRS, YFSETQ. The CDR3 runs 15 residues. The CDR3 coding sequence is TGCGCCAGCAGCTTGCGATCGGGAAACCAAGAGACCCAGTACTTC. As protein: CASSLRSGNQETQYF.

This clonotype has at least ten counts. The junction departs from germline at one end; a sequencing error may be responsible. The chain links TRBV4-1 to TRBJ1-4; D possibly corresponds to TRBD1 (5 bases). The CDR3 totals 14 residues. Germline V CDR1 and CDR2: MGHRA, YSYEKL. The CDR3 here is CASRQGAANEKLFF. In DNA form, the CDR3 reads TGCGCCAGCAGACAAGGGGCGGCTAATGAAAAACTGTTTTTT.

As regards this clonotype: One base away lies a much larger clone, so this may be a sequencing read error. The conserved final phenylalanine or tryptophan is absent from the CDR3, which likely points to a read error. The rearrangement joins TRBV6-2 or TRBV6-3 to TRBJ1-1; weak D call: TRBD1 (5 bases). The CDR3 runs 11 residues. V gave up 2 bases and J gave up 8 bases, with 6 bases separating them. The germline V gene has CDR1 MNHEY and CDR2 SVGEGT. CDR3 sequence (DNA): TGTGCCAGCAGTTACAGGGGCGAAGCTTTCCTT. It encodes CASSYRGEAFL.

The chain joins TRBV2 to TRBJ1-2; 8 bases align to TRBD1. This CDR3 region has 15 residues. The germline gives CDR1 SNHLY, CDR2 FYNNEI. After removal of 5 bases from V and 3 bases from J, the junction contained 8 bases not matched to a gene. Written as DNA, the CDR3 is TGTGCCAGCAGTCCATGGACAGGGAACCACTATGGCTACACCTTC. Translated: CASSPWTGNHYGYTF. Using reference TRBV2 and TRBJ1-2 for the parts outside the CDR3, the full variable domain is EPEVTQTPSHQVTQMGQEVILRCVPISNHLYFYWYRQILGQKVEFLVSFYNNEISEKSEIFDDQFSVERPDGSNFTLKIRSTKLEDSAMYFCASSPWTGNHYGYTFGSGTRLTVV.

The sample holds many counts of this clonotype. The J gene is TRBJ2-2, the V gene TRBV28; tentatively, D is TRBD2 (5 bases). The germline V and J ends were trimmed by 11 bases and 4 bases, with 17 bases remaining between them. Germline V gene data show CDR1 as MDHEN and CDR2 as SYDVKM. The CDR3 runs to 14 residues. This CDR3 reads CAAGFSGGTGELFF. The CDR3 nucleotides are TGTGCCGCCGGGTTCAGCGGTGGCACCGGGGAGCTGTTTTTT.

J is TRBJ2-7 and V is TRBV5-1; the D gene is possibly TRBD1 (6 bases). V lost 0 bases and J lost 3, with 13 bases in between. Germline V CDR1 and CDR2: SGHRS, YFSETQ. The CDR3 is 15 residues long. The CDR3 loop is CASSLGSGVIYEQYF. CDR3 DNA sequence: TGCGCCAGCAGCTTGGGATCAGGGGTGATCTACGAGCAGTACTTC.

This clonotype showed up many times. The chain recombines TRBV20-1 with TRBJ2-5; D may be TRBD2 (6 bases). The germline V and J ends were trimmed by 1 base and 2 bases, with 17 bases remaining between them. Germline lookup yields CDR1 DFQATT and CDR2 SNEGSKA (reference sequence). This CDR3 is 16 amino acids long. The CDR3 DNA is TGCAGTGCTAGAGGGGGGGTAGCGTGGGGGCAAGAGACCCAGTACTTC. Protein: CSARGGVAWGQETQYF.